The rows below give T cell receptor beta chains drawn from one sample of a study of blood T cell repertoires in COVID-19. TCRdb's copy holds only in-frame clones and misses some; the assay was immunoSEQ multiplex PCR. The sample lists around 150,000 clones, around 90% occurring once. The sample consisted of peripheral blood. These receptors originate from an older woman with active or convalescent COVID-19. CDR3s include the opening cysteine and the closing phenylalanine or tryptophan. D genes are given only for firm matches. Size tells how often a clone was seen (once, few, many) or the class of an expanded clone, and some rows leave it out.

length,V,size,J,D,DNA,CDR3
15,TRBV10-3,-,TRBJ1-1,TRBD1,TGTGCCATCAGTGAGAGACAGGGAGGGAACACTGAAGCTTTCTTT,CAISERQGGNTEAFF
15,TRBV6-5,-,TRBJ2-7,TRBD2,TGTGCCAGCAGTTACTCGACTCTAGCGGGGAACGAGCAGTACTTC,CASSYSTLAGNEQYF
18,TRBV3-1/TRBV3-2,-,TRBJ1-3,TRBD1,TGTGCCAGCAGCCAAGGGGTCGGGACAGGGATCGCCGGAAACACCATATATTTT,CASSQGVGTGIAGNTIYF
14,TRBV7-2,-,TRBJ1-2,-,TGTGCCAGCAGCTTAGAGGCAGGGAGGCGGGGCTACACCTTC,CASSLEAGRRGYTF
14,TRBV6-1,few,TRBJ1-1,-,TGTGCCAGCGGTGATACAGGGAGTCGAACTGAAGCTTTCTTT,CASGDTGSRTEAFF
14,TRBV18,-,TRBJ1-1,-,TGTGCCAGCTCACCGCAGGACTTGAACACTGAAGCTTTCTTT,CASSPQDLNTEAFF
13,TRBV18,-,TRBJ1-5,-,TGTGCCAGCTCACAAAAACAGGATCAGCCCCAGCATTTT,CASSQKQDQPQHF
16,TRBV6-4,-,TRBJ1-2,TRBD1,TGTGCCAGCAGTGACCACCACGCGACAGGGTACTATGGCTACACCTTC,CASSDHHATGYYGYTF
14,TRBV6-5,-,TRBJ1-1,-,TGTGCCAGCAGTTACACAGGGAGGGTCGCTGAAGCTTTCTTT,CASSYTGRVAEAFF
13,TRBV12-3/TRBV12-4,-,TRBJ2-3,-,TGTGCCAGCATCAGGCAGGGTTGGAATACGCAGTATTTT,CASIRQGWNTQYF
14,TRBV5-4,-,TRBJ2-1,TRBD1,TGTGCCAGCAGCCCCGGGACAGGGAGCAATGAGCAGTTCTTC,CASSPGTGSNEQFF
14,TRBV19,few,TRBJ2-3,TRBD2,TGTGCCAGTAGCGCTAGCGGTAGCACAGATACGCAGTATTTT,CASSASGSTDTQYF
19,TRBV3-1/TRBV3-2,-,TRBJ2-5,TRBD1,TGTGCCAGCAGCCAAGATTGGGTTTTCGGGACAGGGGCACAAGAGACCCAGTACTTC,CASSQDWVFGTGAQETQYF
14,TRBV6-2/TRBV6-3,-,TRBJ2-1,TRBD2,TGTGCCAGCAGTTATTATGTGGCTAGCGGTGAGCAGTTCTTC,CASSYYVASGEQFF
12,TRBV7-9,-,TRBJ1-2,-,TGTGCCAGCAGCGCCACAGGGTATGGCTACACCTTC,CASSATGYGYTF
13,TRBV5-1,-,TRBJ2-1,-,TGCGCCAGCAGCTTGGACAGGGTGAATGAGCAGTTCTTC,CASSLDRVNEQFF
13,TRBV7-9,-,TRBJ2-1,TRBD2,TGTGCCAGCAGCTTAGGACAGCGGGGTGAGCAGTTCTTC,CASSLGQRGEQFF
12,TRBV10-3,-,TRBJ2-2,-,TGTGCCATTGGGGCCTCCACCGGGGAGCTGTTTTTT,CAIGASTGELFF
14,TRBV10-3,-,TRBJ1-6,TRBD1,TGTGCCATCAGCCCTGACAGGGGTAATTCACCCCTCCACTTT,CAISPDRGNSPLHF
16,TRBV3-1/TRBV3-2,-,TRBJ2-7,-,TGTGCCAGCAGCCCCTACGGTTTCGGGGGGCTCAACGAGCAGTACTTC,CASSPYGFGGLNEQYF
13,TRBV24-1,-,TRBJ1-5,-,TGTGCCACCAGTGATTTCGAGGGAGGGCCCCAGCATTTT,CATSDFEGGPQHF
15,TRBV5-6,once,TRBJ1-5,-,TGTGCCAGCAGACGTGGACATGGGACAAATCAGCCCCAGCATTTT,CASRRGHGTNQPQHF
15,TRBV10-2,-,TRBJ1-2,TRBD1,TGCGCCAGCACTGGGACAGGGGGCGTTTTCTTGGGCTACACCTTC,CASTGTGGVFLGYTF
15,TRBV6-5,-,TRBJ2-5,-,TGTGCCAGCACTCCGGGGTCGACAAGCCAAGAGACCCAGTACTTC,CASTPGSTSQETQYF
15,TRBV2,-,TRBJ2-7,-,TGTGCCAGCAGTACCGCCGAAGGGGGCTCCTACGAGCAGTACTTC,CASSTAEGGSYEQYF
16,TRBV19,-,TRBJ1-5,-,TGTGCCAGTAGTATAGATCTATGGGGGCGAGGTCAGCCCCAGCATTTT,CASSIDLWGRGQPQHF
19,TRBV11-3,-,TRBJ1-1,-,TGTGCCAGCAGCTTAGACCGGCAGGGCTCAGAGGTACGGGACACTGAAGCTTTCTTT,CASSLDRQGSEVRDTEAFF
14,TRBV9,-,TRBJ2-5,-,TGTGCCAGCAGCGTAGCGGGACTTCAAGAGACCCAGTACTTC,CASSVAGLQETQYF
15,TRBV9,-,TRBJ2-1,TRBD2,TGTGCCAGCAGCGGCCGTGGGCTAGCGGGGGGGGACAGGGTCTTC,CASSGRGLAGGDRVF
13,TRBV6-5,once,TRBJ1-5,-,TGTGCCAGCAGCGGACAGTCGTATCAGCCCCAGCATTTT,CASSGQSYQPQHF
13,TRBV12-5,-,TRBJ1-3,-,TGTGCTAGTGGCCAACAGGGAGGAAACACCATATATTTT,CASGQQGGNTIYF
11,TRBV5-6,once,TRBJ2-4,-,TGTGCCAGCAGCTCGGGTCCTTTCCTCAACTTC,CASSSGPFLNF
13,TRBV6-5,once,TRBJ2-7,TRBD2,TGTGCCAGCAGTCTAGCGGGGGTATACGAGCAGTACTTC,CASSLAGVYEQYF
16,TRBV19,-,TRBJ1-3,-,TGTGCCAGTAGTATTTTCGGAGGTGTCTTTGGAAACACCATATATTTT,CASSIFGGVFGNTIYF
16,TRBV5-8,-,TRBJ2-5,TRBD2,TGTGCCAGCAGCTTGCCGTTGGGACTAGCGGAAGAGACCCAGTACTTC,CASSLPLGLAEETQYF
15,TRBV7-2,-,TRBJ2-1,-,TGTGCCAGCAGCCTTACCCATAGCTCCTACAATGAGCAGTTCTTC,CASSLTHSSYNEQFF
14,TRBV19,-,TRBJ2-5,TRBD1,TGTGCCAGTAGTAACGGACAGGGGCAAGAGACCCAGTACTTC,CASSNGQGQETQYF
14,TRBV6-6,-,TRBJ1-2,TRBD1,TGTGCCAGCAGTTACTCCGGACAGGGGGCTGGCTACACCTTC,CASSYSGQGAGYTF
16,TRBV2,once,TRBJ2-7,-,TGTGCCAGCAGTTCACCCCCCAGGCTTTTTTCCTACGAGCAGTACTTC,CASSSPPRLFSYEQYF
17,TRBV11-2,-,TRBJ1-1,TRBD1,TGTGCCAGCAGCTTAGTAGGTGTCGGGACAGGGCACACTGAAGCTTTCTTT,CASSLVGVGTGHTEAFF
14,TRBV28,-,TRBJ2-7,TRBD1,TGTGCCAGCAGATACAGGGGCCCAGCCTACGAGCAGTACTTC,CASRYRGPAYEQYF